This TCR beta chain was sequenced for a study of cytotoxic CD8 clonotypes in ibrutinib-treated CLL. Study in general: A median roughly twelve months of treatment, range 6 to 36, preceded the collection of response samples. An average of about 250,000 productive templates and about 100,000 productive rearrangements was obtained per sample.

The CDR3 has 13 amino acids. In germline, CDR1 is LNHDA, CDR2 SQIVND (reference sequence). V gave up 4 bases and J gave up 7 bases, with 14 bases separating them. Worth noting for this clone: What it binds is not known.

Broader study findings: Stable or contracted on treatment, public clonotypes were also uncommon. The study found baseline clonality above age-matched healthy donors, tracking circulating CD8+ T-cell counts.

Sequencing used immunoSEQ multiplex PCR; TCRdb keeps in-frame clones, though not all of them. The sample carries nearly 100,000 clones, 78% recorded once. This specimen consisted of PBMCs, obtained after 12 months of ibrutinib treatment. The chain carries TRBV19 and TRBJ2-7; D assignment may be TRBD1 or TRBD2 (5 bases each). The sequence came from a human donor with chronic lymphocytic leukemia. The CDR3 bases are TGTGCCAGTAGTAATGAGGGGATGGGGGAGCAGTACTTC. Its translation is CASSNEGMGEQYF.